What follows are 28 T cell receptor beta chains derived from one specimen sequenced in a study of shared clonotypes between healthy human individuals. The naive CD8 population came from CD45RO-negative cells selected for CCR7, without terminally differentiated effector memory CD45RA+ cells. The table came from immunoSEQ multiplex PCR; TCRdb's copy has only in-frame clones and leaves some out. The sample yields 630,000 or so clones, roughly 98% seen once. The specimen sequenced was naive CD8+ T cells sorted from blood. These receptors originate from a young man in good health.

This chain connects TRBV27 to TRBJ2-1, with 9 bases fitting TRBD2. This CDR3 region has 14 residues. V shed 8 bases and J 7 bases; nucleotides not matched to a gene: 9. CDR1 MNHEY and CDR2 SMNVEV come from the germline V gene (reference sequence). CDR3 protein: CASRAPGLANEQFF. CDR3 in DNA: TGTGCCAGCCGAGCGCCGGGACTAGCTAATGAGCAGTTCTTC.

The table lists this clone with a count of one. V gene TRBV27 combines with J gene TRBJ2-3; D possibly uses TRBD1 or TRBD2 (5 bases each). The V end was cut by 0 bases, the J end by 2 bases, with 12 bases between. Germline values: CDR1 MNHEY, CDR2 SMNVEV (reference sequence). The CDR3 contains 16 residues. In DNA, the CDR3 is TGTGCCAGCAGTTTATCGGGGGATGGCGTCACAGATACGCAGTATTTT. This encodes CASSLSGDGVTDTQYF.

V usage is TRBV10-2 and J usage is TRBJ1-5, with D possibly TRBD1 on 6 matching bases. The length of the CDR3 is 15 residues. The germline V and J ends were trimmed by 7 bases and 6 bases, with 19 bases remaining between them. Germline CDR1 is WSHSY and CDR2 is SAAADI. CDR3 nucleotides: TGCGCCAGCACCACGGTTGGGGGGCAAAGTCAGCCCCAGCATTTT. Its protein product is CASTTVGGQSQPQHF.

This clone showed up just once. This chain uses TRBV4-1 with TRBJ2-3, with 13 bases lining up with TRBD2. CDR1 and CDR2 (germline): MGHRA, YSYEKL. This CDR3 has 17 amino acids. With V trimmed by 3 bases and J by 1 base, 4 bases remained unmatched. CDR3 coding DNA: TGCGCCAGCAGCCAGGACACTAGCGGGAGGGGCACAGATACGCAGTATTTT. Translated, it gives CASSQDTSGRGTDTQYF.

The chain uses TRBV6-5 and TRBJ1-5; 9 nucleotides line up with TRBD1. The CDR3 length is 14 residues. V was clipped by 6 bases and J by 2 bases; unmatched bases: 2. Germline CDR1 is MNHEY and CDR2 is SVGAGI. The CDR3 here is CASRGDRGNQPQHF. The CDR3 DNA reads as TGTGCCAGCAGAGGGGACAGGGGCAATCAGCCCCAGCATTTT.

The chain carries TRBV28 and TRBJ1-2, with 7 bases that match TRBD1. The CDR3 extends over 14 amino acids. The V gene's germline CDR1 is MDHEN and CDR2 SYDVKM. V was clipped by 3 bases and J by 3 bases; unmatched bases: 4. CDR3 DNA: TGTGCCAGCAGTTTCGCAGGGGGGTACTATGGCTACACCTTC. It encodes CASSFAGGYYGYTF.

The rearrangement joins TRBV15 to TRBJ2-3; unclear D gene. The CDR3 is 16 residues long. V was cut by 4 bases and J by 0 bases, with 14 bases left in between. The germline V gene has CDR1 LNHNV and CDR2 YYDKDF (reference sequence). DNA for the CDR3: TGTGCCACCAGCACATCTCGGATAGGGAGCACAGATACGCAGTATTTT. This sequence encodes CATSTSRIGSTDTQYF.

The chain joins TRBV11-2 to TRBJ2-7; D perhaps matches TRBD1 (6 bases). The germline V gene encodes CDR1 SGHAT and CDR2 FQNNGV. This CDR3 region has 18 residues. Trimming took off 0 bases at V and 1 base at J, with 19 bases between the two ends. CDR3 residues: CASSLDNLQGMLSYEQYF. The CDR3 nucleotides are TGTGCCAGCAGCTTAGATAACTTACAGGGCATGCTTTCCTACGAGCAGTACTTC.

The CDR3 loop is CASSLREGWTGNTIYF. The CDR3, as DNA: TGTGCCAGCAGTTTAAGGGAGGGGTGGACTGGAAACACCATATATTTT. V is TRBV28 and J is TRBJ1-3, with D tentatively TRBD1 (5 bases). The length of the CDR3 is 16 residues. Trimming removed 2 bases from V and 2 bases from J, with 13 bases in between. Germline V gene lookup returns CDR1 MDHEN and CDR2 SYDVKM.

This chain uses TRBV30 with TRBJ2-7, with D tentatively TRBD2 (7 bases). V shed 0 bases and J shed 3 bases, with 18 bases lying between them. CDR3 size: 16 residues. Germline V gene data show CDR1 as GTSNPN and CDR2 as SVGIG (reference sequence). In DNA, the CDR3 is TGTGCCTGGAGTGTTGAGGGGGGGATTGACTACTACGAGCAGTACTTC. The encoded protein is CAWSVEGGIDYYEQYF.

The chain uses TRBV7-9 and TRBJ1-1, with D hard to call. V was cut by 4 bases and J by 2 bases, with 11 bases left in between. The CDR3 spans 14 residues. CDR1 SEHNR and CDR2 FQNEAQ come from the germline V gene (reference sequence). The CDR3 loop reads CASSSGGANTEAFF. The CDR3 DNA is TGTGCCAGCAGCTCGGGAGGAGCTAACACTGAAGCTTTCTTT.

The chain uses TRBV15 and TRBJ1-5, with D perhaps matching TRBD1 (5 bases). Trimming cost V 0 bases and J 4 bases, with 13 bases left between them. Germline V gene sequence: CDR1 LNHNV, CDR2 YYDKDF (reference sequence). The CDR3 spans 16 residues. DNA of the CDR3: TGTGCCACCAGCAGAGATCGGGGGGACCCAAATCAGCCCCAGCATTTT. The encoded protein is CATSRDRGDPNQPQHF.

The chain joins TRBV1 to TRBJ2-7; TRBD2, the table's D call, was not compared with the DNA. TRBV1 represents a pseudogene. This CDR3 comprises 15 residues. The CDR3 protein is CTSSHPVPARYEQYF. CDR3 in DNA: TGCACCAGCAGTCACCCTGTTCCAGCGAGATACGAGCAGTACTTC.

The V call is TRBV6-6, the J call TRBJ2-7; D not certain. V was clipped by 6 bases and J by 2 bases, with 5 bases between them. The CDR3 totals 11 residues. CDR1 and CDR2 from the germline V gene are MNHNY and SVGAGI (reference sequence). The chain's CDR3 is CASRSTYEQYF. DNA for the CDR3: TGTGCCAGCAGGTCAACCTACGAGCAGTACTTC.

In its sample, this clone was seen once. The CDR3 loop reads CASRYEREGVHNEQFF. Here the CDR3 DNA reads TGCGCCAGCAGATATGAGCGGGAGGGAGTCCACAATGAGCAGTTCTTC. This chain joins TRBV4-1 and TRBJ2-1; 10 bases agree with TRBD2. The V gene's germline CDR1 is MGHRA and CDR2 YSYEKL. The CDR3 covers 16 residues. V lost 6 bases to trimming and J lost 5 bases; unmatched junction nucleotides: 10.

This rearrangement joins TRBV5-1 to TRBJ2-1; D is possibly TRBD2 (6 bases). The V and J ends lost 4 bases and 8 bases respectively, with 19 bases between them. Germline values: CDR1 SGHRS, CDR2 YFSETQ. This CDR3 spans 15 amino acids. The CDR3 DNA is TGCGCCAGCAGCCCCCATGACGGGAGTAGATATGAGCAGTTCTTC. Amino acids: CASSPHDGSRYEQFF.

The chain combines TRBV6-5 with TRBJ1-1, with no clear D. Germline V CDR1 and CDR2: MNHEY, SVGAGI. The germline V and J ends were trimmed by 2 bases and 4 bases, with 8 bases remaining between them. This CDR3 contains 13 residues. The CDR3 region has the DNA TGTGCCAGCAGTTACGCAGGCGCCACTGAAGCTTTCTTT. This translates into CASSYAGATEAFF.

Of note for this clone: This specimen includes other DNA sequences encoding the same CDR3. The chain links TRBV9 to TRBJ2-1, with 13 bases identical to TRBD2. J gave up 2 bases and V 4 bases, and 3 bases lay outside the gene matches. The germline gives CDR1 SGDLS, CDR2 YYNGEE. CDR3 length equals 16 residues. The CDR3 sequence: CASSLGTSGAYNEQFF. The CDR3 region has the DNA TGTGCCAGCAGCCTTGGGACTAGCGGGGCCTACAATGAGCAGTTCTTC.

V is TRBV4-3 and J is TRBJ1-1; D is unresolved. Trimming shortened V by 1 base and J by 5 bases, and 11 bases separated the two germline ends. The CDR3 consists of 14 residues. Germline V gives CDR1 LGHNA, CDR2 YSLEER. This chain's CDR3 is CASSQGLGRTEAFF. The CDR3 bases are TGCGCCAGCAGCCAAGGACTTGGGAGGACTGAAGCTTTCTTT.

This chain connects TRBV7-9 to TRBJ2-7; possibly TRBD2 for D (5 bases). The germline V gene has CDR1 SEHNR and CDR2 FQNEAQ (reference sequence). V was shortened by 6 bases and J by 0 bases, with 9 bases between the two germline ends. This CDR3 has 13 residues. The CDR3 bases are TGTGCCAGCAGAGCGGTCCTCTCCTACGAGCAGTACTTC. Amino acid sequence: CASRAVLSYEQYF.

This sequence joins TRBV9 and TRBJ1-1; a weak D match, TRBD1 (6 bases). V was cut by 5 bases and J by 0 bases, with 20 bases left in between. Germline lookup yields CDR1 SGDLS and CDR2 YYNGEE. The CDR3 runs 17 residues. The CDR3 region has the DNA TGTGCCAGCAGTCGACCTCGGGGGGGCGGTGTGAACACTGAAGCTTTCTTT. It codes for CASSRPRGGGVNTEAFF.

CDR3 sequence: CASTDRGGTYEQYF. The CDR3 nucleotides are TGTGCCAGCACTGACAGGGGGGGGACATACGAGCAGTACTTC. The V and J genes are TRBV28 and TRBJ2-7, with 9 bases lining up with TRBD1. CDR1 is MDHEN, CDR2 SYDVKM, per germline. V lost 7 bases, J lost 4 bases, and 8 bases stayed unmatched. This CDR3 spans 14 amino acids.

V gene TRBV2 combines with J gene TRBJ1-2; D is ambiguous. The germline V and J ends were trimmed by 8 bases and 4 bases, with 17 bases remaining between them. This CDR3 spans 14 amino acids. Germline V gene lookup returns CDR1 SNHLY and CDR2 FYNNEI. CDR3 nucleotide sequence: TGTGCCAGCCTGTCAACGAGGGTTGGCTATGGCTACACCTTC. It codes for CASLSTRVGYGYTF.

The V gene is TRBV4-1, the J gene TRBJ2-7, with a tentative D call TRBD2 (5 bases). The V gene lost 3 bases and the J gene lost 1 base, with 10 bases spanning the gap. The CDR3 sequence is 14 residues long. The V gene's germline CDR1 is MGHRA and CDR2 YSYEKL. The CDR3 loop reads CASSQDDYSYEQYF. Written as DNA, the CDR3 is TGCGCCAGCAGCCAGGACGACTATTCCTACGAGCAGTACTTC.

The chain is built from TRBV11-2 and TRBJ1-5; D is undetermined. The V gene's germline CDR1 is SGHAT and CDR2 FQNNGV. This CDR3 has 13 residues. Trimming shortened V by 0 bases and J by 0 bases, and 0 bases separated the two germline ends. The CDR3 is CASSLDSNQPQHF. Written as DNA, the CDR3 is TGTGCCAGCAGCTTAGATAGCAATCAGCCCCAGCATTTT.

The V and J genes are TRBV11-2 and TRBJ2-7; 11 nucleotides line up with TRBD2. Germline CDR1 is SGHAT and CDR2 is FQNNGV. The CDR3 has 17 amino acids. V shed 3 bases, J shed 3 bases, and the junction held 10 bases outside the gene matches. DNA for the CDR3: TGTGCCAGCAGCTTCGCCCTAGCGGGAGGATCGGGCTACGAGCAGTACTTC. It translates to CASSFALAGGSGYEQYF.

V and J are TRBV6-5 and TRBJ2-7; D gene uncertain. Germline V CDR1 and CDR2: MNHEY, SVGAGI. This CDR3 is 13 amino acids long. The V and J ends lost 0 bases and 2 bases respectively, with 5 bases between them. Here the CDR3 reads CASSYSNPYEQYF. Here the CDR3 DNA reads TGTGCCAGCAGTTACTCGAACCCCTACGAGCAGTACTTC.

The V call is TRBV28, the J call TRBJ1-5; 11 nucleotides line up with TRBD1. The J segment lost 5 bases and the V segment lost 3 bases, leaving 3 bases of the junction unmatched. The germline V gene encodes CDR1 MDHEN and CDR2 SYDVKM. This CDR3 comprises 15 residues. CDR3: CASSLRTGGYQPQHF. In DNA, the CDR3 is TGTGCCAGCAGTTTGCGGACAGGGGGCTATCAGCCCCAGCATTTT.